The T cell receptor beta chain described here comes from a study of blood T cell repertoires in COVID-19. Overall study: Italy, Spain and the United States were the sources of the convalescent and acute COVID-19 samples. PBMCs, B-cell-depleted T cells, or T cells provided the cDNA or gDNA that made up the material.

Original handling: How many nucleated cells were present was estimated from reference gene primer amplification. TCRdb's table, derived via immunoSEQ multiplex PCR, lists solely in-frame clones and lacks some. That table furnishes V, J and clone size, whereas the DNA furnished D and trimming. This sample has roughly 220,000 clones, with 84% found just once. Sequencing was carried out using peripheral blood. The TCR comes from a man aged 25 to 45 with active or convalescent COVID-19.

The CDR3 reads CASRGGTGKTDTQYF. CDR3 bases: TGTGCCAGCAGGGGGGGGACAGGGAAGACAGATACGCAGTATTTT. The V call is TRBV2, the J call TRBJ2-3; 9 bases align to TRBD1. The CDR3 sequence is 15 residues long. Germline V CDR1 and CDR2: SNHLY, FYNNEI. V dropped 6 bases and J dropped 3; count of bases not matched to a gene: 7.